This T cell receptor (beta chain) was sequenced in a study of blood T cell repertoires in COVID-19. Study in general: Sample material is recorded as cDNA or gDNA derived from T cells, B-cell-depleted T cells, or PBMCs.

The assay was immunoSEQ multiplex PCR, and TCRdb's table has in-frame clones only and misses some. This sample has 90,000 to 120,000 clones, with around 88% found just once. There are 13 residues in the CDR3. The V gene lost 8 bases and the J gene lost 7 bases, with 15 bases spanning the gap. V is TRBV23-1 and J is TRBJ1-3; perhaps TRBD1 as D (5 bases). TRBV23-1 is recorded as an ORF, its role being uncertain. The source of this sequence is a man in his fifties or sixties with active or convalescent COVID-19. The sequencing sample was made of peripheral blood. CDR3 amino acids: CASERGSENTIYF. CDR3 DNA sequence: TGCGCCAGCGAAAGGGGCTCGGAGAACACCATATATTTT.